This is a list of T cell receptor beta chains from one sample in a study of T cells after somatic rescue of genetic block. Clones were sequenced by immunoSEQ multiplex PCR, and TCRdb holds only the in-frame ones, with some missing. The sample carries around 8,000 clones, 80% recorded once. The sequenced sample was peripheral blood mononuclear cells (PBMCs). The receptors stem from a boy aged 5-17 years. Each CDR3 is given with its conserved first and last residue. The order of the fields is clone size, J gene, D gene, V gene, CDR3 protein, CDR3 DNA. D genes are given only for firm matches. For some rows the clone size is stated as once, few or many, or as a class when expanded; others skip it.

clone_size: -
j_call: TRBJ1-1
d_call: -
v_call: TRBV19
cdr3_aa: CASSMSGRERAFF
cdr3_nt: TGTGCCAGTAGTATGTCAGGCCGTGAGAGGGCTTTCTTT

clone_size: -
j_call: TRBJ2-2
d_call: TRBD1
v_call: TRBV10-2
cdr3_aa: CASSEQGASGELFF
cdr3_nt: TGCGCCAGCAGTGAGCAGGGGGCGTCCGGGGAGCTGTTTTTT

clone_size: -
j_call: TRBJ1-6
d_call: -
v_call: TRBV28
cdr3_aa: CASSLYRGNSPLHF
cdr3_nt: TGTGCCAGCAGTTTATACCGGGGTAATTCACCCCTCCACTTT

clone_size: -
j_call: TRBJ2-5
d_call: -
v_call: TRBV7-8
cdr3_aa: CASSLTLQETQYF
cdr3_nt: TGTGCCAGCAGCTTAACCCTTCAAGAGACCCAGTACTTC

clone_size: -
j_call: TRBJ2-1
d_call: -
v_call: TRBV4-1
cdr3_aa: CASSQDGHEQFF
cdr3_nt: TGCGCCAGCAGCCAAGATGGCCATGAGCAGTTCTTC

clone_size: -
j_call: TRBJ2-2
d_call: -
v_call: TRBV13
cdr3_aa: CASRSGLKNTGELFF
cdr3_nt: TGTGCCAGCAGGTCGGGGCTCAAGAACACCGGGGAGCTGTTTTTT

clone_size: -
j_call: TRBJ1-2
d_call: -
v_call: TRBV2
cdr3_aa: CASSPGSGSYTF
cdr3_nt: TGTGCCAGCAGTCCCGGTAGTGGAAGCTACACCTTC

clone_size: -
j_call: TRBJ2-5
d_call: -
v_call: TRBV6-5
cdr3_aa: CASSPGTETQYF
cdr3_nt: TGTGCCAGCAGTCCCGGGACGGAGACCCAGTACTTC

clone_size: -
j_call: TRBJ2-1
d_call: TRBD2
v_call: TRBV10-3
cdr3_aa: CAIRSLAGEKYNEQFF
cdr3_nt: TGTGCCATCCGTTCGTTAGCGGGGGAAAAGTACAATGAGCAGTTCTTC

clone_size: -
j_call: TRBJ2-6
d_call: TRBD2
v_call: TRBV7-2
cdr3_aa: CASSLGLAGGLGANVLTF
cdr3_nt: TGTGCCAGCAGCTTGGGACTAGCGGGGGGGCTCGGGGCCAACGTCCTGACTTTC

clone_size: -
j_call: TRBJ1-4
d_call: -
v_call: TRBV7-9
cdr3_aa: CASSLAPGFVNEKLFF
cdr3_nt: TGTGCCAGCAGCTTAGCGCCCGGGTTCGTGAATGAAAAACTGTTTTTT

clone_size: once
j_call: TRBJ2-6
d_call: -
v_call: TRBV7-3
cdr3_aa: CASSLSVVPSGANVLTF
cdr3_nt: TGTGCCAGCAGCTTATCTGTTGTGCCGTCTGGGGCCAACGTCCTGACTTTC

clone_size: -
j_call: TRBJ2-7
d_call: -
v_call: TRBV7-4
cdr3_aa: CASSRQLLEQYF
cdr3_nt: TGTGCCAGCAGCCGCCAGCTCCTCGAGCAGTACTTC

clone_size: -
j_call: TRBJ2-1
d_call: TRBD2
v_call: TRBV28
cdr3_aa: CASSSPRLAVIGNEQFF
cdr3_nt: TGTGCCAGCAGTTCCCCCAGACTAGCGGTGATCGGCAATGAGCAGTTCTTC

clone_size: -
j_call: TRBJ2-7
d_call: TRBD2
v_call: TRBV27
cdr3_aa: CASSLGTTYEQYF
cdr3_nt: TGTGCCAGCAGTTTAGGGACTACCTACGAGCAGTACTTC

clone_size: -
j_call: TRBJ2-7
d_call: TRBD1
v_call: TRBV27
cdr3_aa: CASSFLNRGQEQYF
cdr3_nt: TGTGCCAGCAGTTTCCTCAACAGGGGGCAAGAGCAGTACTTC

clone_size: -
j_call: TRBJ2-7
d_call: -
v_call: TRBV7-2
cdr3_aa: CASSLGQGAYEQYF
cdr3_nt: TGTGCCAGCAGCTTAGGGCAGGGAGCTTACGAGCAGTACTTC

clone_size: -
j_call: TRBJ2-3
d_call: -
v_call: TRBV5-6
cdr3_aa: CASSLGPPGADTQYF
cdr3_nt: TGTGCCAGCAGCTTAGGACCCCCCGGAGCAGATACGCAGTATTTT

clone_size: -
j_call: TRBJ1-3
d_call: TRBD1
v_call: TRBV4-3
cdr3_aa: CASSSTGGGMFGNTIYF
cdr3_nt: TGCGCCAGCAGCTCGACAGGGGGCGGCATGTTTGGAAACACCATATATTTT

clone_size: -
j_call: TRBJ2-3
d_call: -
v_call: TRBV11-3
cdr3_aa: CASSLRTGSTDTQYF
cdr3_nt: TGTGCCAGCAGCTTGAGGACGGGTAGCACAGATACGCAGTATTTT

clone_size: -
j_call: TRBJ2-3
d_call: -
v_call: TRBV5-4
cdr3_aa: CASAGLVADTQYF
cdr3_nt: TGTGCCAGTGCAGGGTTGGTAGCAGATACGCAGTATTTT

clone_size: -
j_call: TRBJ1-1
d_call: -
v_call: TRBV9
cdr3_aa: CASSVVNSNTEAFF
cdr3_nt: TGTGCCAGCAGCGTAGTTAATTCCAACACTGAAGCTTTCTTT

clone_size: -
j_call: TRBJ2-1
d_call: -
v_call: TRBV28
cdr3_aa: CASSPDRFPYNEQFF
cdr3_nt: TGTGCCAGCAGCCCCGACAGGTTCCCCTACAATGAGCAGTTCTTC

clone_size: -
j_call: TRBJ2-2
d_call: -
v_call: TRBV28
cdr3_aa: CASSYNTGELFF
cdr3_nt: TGTGCCAGCAGTTACAACACCGGGGAGCTGTTTTTT

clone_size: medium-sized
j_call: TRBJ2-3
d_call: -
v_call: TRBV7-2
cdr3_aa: CASSLRPSTDTQYF
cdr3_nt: TGTGCCAGCAGCCTTCGACCTAGCACAGATACGCAGTATTTT

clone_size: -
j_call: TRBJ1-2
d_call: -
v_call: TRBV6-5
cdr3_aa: CASSYSVTNYGYTF
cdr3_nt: TGTGCCAGCAGTTACTCGGTCACCAACTATGGCTACACCTTC

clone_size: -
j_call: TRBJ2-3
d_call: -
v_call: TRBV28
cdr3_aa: CASSPLETGALDPRSTDTQYF
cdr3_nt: TGTGCCAGCAGTCCTTTAGAGACAGGCGCACTCGACCCTAGAAGCACAGATACGCAGTATTTT

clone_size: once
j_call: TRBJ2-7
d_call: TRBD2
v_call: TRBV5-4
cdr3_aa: CASRGGAGDYEQYF
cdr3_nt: TGTGCCAGCAGGGGGGGAGCGGGAGATTACGAGCAGTACTTC

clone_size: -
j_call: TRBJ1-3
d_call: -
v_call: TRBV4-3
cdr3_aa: CASSQDIGVGGNTIYF
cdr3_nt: TGCGCCAGCAGCCAAGATATAGGGGTTGGAGGAAACACCATATATTTT

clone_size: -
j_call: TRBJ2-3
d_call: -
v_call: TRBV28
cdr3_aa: CASRKTGITDTQYF
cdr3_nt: TGTGCCAGCAGGAAAACAGGGATCACAGATACGCAGTATTTT

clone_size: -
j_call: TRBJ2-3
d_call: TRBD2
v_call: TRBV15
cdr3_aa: CATSRGSLGTSGTDTQYF
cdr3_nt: TGTGCCACCAGCAGAGGTTCACTCGGGACTAGCGGGACAGATACGCAGTATTTT

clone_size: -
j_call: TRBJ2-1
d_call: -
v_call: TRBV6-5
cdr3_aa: CASSYWGQANEQFF
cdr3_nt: TGTGCCAGCAGTTACTGGGGGCAGGCGAATGAGCAGTTCTTC

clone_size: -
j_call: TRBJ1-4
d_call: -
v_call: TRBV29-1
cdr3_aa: CGVARTEESGKLFF
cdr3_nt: TGCGGCGTTGCGCGGACAGAGGAGTCGGGAAAACTGTTTTTT

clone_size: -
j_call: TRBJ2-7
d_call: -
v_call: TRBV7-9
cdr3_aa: CASSRTEAYEQYF
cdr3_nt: TGTGCCAGCAGCCGGACCGAGGCCTACGAGCAGTACTTC

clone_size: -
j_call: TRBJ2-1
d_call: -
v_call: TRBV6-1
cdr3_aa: CASSTLYNEQFF
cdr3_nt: TGTGCCAGCAGTACCCTCTACAATGAGCAGTTCTTC

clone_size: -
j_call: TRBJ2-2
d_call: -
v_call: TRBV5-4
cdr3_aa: CASSFRSGDTGELFF
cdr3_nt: TGTGCCAGCAGCTTCCGGTCGGGGGACACCGGGGAGCTATTTTTT

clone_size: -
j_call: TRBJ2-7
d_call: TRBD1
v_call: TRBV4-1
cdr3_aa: CASSQDGTGGAYEQYF
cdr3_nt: TGCGCCAGCAGCCAAGATGGCACAGGGGGCGCGTACGAGCAGTACTTC

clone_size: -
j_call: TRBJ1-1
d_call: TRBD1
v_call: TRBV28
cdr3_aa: CAGGRGGTGTQNTEAFF
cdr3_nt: TGTGCCGGAGGAAGGGGTGGGACAGGGACGCAGAACACTGAAGCTTTCTTT

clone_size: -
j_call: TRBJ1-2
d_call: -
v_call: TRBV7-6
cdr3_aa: CASSAGGHGYTF
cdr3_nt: TGTGCCAGCAGCGCCGGGGGGCATGGCTACACCTTC

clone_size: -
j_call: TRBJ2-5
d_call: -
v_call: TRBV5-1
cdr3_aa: CASSFGTMEETQYF
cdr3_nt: TGCGCCAGCAGCTTCGGGACAATGGAAGAGACCCAGTACTTC

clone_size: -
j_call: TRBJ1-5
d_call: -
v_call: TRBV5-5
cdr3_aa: CASKPGGVDNQPQHF
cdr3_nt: TGTGCCAGCAAACCCGGTGGGGTGGATAATCAGCCCCAGCATTTT

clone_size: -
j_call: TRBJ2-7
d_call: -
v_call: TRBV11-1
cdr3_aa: CASSNTGSPEQYF
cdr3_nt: TGTGCCAGCAGCAACACAGGGAGCCCCGAGCAGTACTTC

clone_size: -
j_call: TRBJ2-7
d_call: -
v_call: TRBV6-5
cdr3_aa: CASTNPGYEQYF
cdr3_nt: TGTGCCAGCACCAACCCGGGATACGAGCAGTACTTC

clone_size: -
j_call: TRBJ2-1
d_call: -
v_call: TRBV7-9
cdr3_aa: CASSSPVYNEQFF
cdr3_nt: TGTGCCAGCAGCTCCCCGGTTTACAATGAGCAGTTCTTC